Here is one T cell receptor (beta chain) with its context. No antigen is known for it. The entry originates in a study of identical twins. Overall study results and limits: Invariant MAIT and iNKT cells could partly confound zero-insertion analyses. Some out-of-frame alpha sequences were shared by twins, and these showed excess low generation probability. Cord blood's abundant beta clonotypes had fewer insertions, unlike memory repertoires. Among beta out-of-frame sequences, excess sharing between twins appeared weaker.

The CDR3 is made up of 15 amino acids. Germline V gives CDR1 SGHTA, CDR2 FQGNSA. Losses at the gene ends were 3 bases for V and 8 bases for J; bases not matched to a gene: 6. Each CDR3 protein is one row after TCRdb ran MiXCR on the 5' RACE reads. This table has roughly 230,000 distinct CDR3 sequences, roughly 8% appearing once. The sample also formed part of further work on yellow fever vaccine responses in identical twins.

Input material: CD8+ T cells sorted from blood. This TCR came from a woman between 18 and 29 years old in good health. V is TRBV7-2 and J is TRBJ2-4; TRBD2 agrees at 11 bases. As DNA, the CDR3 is TGTGCCAGCAGCTTGACTAGCGGGGAGGGGGACATTCAGTACTTC. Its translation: CASSLTSGEGDIQYF. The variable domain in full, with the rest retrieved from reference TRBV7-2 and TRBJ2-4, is GAGVSQSPSNKVTEKGKDVELRCDPISGHTALYWYRQSLGQGLEFLIYFQGNSAPDKSGLPSDRFSAERTGGSVSTLTIQRTQQEDSAVYLCASSLTSGEGDIQYFGAGTRLSVL.